This T cell receptor beta chain was identified in a study of cytomegalovirus exposure and HLA in healthy donors. On the study more broadly: Earlier, some 200 million T cells were analyzed, and 117 million unique TCR beta sequences were found among them.

PCR involved 60 Vbeta and 13 Jbeta primers. The table came from immunoSEQ multiplex PCR; TCRdb's copy has only in-frame clones and leaves some out. Found here are about 110,000 clones, roughly 70% of them singletons; the top ten hold 9.5% to 13%. A note on this clone: Its specificity is unknown.

V lost 4 bases and J lost 6, with 18 bases in between. Germline CDR1 reads SGHVS; CDR2 reads FQNEAQ. The CDR3 runs 15 residues. The study, taken as a whole, reports: After further analysis at a later stage, 16,951 TCR beta sequences were associated with HLA alleles at 0.05 false discovery rate. The authors listed 180 or so TCR beta chains as cytomegalovirus-associated.

The specimen sequenced was PBMCs. The chain couples TRBV7-8 to TRBJ1-2; TRBD1 is a possible D gene (5 bases). The TCR originated in a man in his forties or fifties in good health and CMV-seropositive. This chain's CDR3 is CASSSLGPGPHGYTF. The CDR3, as DNA: TGTGCCAGCAGCTCCTTGGGGCCAGGGCCCCATGGCTACACCTTC.